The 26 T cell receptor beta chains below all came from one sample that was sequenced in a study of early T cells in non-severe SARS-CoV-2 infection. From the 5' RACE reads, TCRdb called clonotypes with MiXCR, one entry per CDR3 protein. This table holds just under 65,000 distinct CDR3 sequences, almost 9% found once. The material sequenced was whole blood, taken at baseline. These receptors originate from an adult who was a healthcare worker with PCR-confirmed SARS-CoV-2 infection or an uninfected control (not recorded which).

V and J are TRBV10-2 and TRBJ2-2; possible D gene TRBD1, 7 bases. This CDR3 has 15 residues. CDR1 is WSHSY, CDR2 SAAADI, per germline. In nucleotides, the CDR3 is TGCGTTACCCAGGGGGGAGTAACCAACACCGGGGAGCTGTTTTTT. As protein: CVTQGGVTNTGELFF.

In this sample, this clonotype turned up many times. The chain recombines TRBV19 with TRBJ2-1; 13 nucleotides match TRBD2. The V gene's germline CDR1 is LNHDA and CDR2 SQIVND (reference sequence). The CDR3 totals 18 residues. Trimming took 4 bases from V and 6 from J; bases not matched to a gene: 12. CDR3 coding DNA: TGTGCCAGTAGTAACCCTCGATGGACTAGCGGGAGTAGCAATGAGCAGTTCTTC. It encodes CASSNPRWTSGSSNEQFF.

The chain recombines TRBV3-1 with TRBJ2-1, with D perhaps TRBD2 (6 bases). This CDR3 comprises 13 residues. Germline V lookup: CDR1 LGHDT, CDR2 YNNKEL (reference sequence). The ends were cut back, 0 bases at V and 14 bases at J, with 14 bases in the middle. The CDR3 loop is CASSQDTWTMEFF. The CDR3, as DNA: TGTGCCAGCAGCCAAGATACTTGGACTATGGAGTTCTTC.

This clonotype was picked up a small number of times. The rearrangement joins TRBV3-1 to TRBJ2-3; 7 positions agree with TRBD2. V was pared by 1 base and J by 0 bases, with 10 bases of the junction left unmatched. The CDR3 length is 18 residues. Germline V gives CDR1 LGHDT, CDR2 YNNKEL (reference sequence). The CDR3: CASSQGSSSGVSTDTQYF. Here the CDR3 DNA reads TGTGCCAGCAGCCAAGGGTCGTCTAGCGGAGTTAGCACAGATACGCAGTATTTT.

CDR3 nucleotides: TGTGCCAGCAGCTCCCTTCGAAGCGGGAGAGAGACCCAGTACTTC. It yields the protein CASSSLRSGRETQYF. The chain has TRBV7-3 and TRBJ2-5; 8 bases map to TRBD2. CDR1 is SGHTA and CDR2 is FQGTGA in the germline V gene. The V gene end was trimmed by 4 bases and the J gene end by 4 bases; junction bases not matched to a gene: 8. The CDR3 contains 15 residues.

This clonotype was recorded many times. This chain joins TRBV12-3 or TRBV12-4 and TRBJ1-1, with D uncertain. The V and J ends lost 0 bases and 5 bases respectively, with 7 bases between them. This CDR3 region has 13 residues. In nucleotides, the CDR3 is TGTGCCAGCAGTTTAGCCCGGGGAACTGAAGCTTTCTTT. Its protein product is CASSLARGTEAFF.

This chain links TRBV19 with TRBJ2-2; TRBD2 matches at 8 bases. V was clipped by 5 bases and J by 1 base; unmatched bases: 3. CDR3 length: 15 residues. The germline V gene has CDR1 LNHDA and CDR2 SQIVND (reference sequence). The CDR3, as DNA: TGTGCCAGTAGTGCCCTAGCGGGGAACACCGGGGAGCTGTTTTTT. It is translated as CASSALAGNTGELFF.

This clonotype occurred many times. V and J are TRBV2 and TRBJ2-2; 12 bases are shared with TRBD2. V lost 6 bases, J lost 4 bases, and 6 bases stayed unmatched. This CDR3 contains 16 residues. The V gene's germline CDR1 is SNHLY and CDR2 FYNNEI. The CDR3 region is CASSRLAGESTGELFF. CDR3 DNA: TGTGCCAGCAGCCGACTAGCGGGAGAGAGCACCGGGGAGCTGTTTTTT.

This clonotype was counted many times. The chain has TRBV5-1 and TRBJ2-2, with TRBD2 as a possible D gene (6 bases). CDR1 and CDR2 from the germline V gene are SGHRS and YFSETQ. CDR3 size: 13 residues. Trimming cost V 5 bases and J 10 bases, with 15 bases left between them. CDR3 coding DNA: TGCGCCAGCAGGCTGACCGGGGAGGAGGAGCTGTTTTTT. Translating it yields CASRLTGEEELFF.

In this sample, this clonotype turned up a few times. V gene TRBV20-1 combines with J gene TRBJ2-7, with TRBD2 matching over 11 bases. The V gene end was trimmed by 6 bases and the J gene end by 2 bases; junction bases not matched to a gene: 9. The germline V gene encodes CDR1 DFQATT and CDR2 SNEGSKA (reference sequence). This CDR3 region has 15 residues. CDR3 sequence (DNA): TGCAGTGCGGGATCCGGGACTAGCGGACCCTACGAGCAGTACTTC. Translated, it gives CSAGSGTSGPYEQYF.

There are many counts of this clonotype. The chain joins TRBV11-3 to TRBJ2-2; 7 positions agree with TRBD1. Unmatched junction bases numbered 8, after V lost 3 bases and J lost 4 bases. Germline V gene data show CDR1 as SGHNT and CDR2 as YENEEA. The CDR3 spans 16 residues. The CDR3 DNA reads TGTGCCAGCAGCTTCAGACAGGGCGCCGGCACCGGGGAGCTGTTTTTT. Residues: CASSFRQGAGTGELFF.

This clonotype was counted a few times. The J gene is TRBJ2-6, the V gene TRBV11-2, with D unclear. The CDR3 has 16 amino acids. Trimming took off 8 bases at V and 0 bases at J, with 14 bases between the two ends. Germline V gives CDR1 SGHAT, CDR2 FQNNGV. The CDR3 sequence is CASHSLRNSGANVLTF. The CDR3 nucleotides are TGTGCCAGCCACAGCTTGCGGAACTCTGGGGCCAACGTCCTGACTTTC.

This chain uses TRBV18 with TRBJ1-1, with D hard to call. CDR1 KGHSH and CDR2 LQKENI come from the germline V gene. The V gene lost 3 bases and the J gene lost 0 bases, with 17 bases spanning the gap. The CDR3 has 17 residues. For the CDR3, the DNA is TGTGCCAGCTCACCGTTATATTTAGGAGGCATGAACACTGAAGCTTTCTTT. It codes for CASSPLYLGGMNTEAFF.

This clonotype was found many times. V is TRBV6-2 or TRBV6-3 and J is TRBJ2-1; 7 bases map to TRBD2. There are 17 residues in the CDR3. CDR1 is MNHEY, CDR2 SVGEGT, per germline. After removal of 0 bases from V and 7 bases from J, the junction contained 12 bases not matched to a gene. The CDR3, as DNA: TGTGCCAGCAGTTACTCGAGGGCGACTAGCACCCGGAATGAGCAGTTCTTC. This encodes CASSYSRATSTRNEQFF.

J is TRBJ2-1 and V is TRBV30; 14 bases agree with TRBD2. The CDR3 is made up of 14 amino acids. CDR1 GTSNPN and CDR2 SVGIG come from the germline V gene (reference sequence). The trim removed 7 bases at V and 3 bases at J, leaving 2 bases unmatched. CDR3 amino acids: CAFGTSGSYNEQFF. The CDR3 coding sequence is TGTGCCTTCGGGACTAGCGGGAGCTACAATGAGCAGTTCTTC.

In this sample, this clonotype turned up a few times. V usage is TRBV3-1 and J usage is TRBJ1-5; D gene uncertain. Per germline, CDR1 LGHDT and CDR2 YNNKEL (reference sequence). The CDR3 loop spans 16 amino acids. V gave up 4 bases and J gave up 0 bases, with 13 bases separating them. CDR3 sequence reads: CASSPPCRDSNQPQHF. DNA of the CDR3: TGTGCCAGCAGCCCCCCCTGTAGGGATAGCAATCAGCCCCAGCATTTT.

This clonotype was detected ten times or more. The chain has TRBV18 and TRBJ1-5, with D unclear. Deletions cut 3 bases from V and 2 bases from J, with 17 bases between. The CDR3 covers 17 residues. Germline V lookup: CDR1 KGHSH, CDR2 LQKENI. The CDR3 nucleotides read TGTGCCAGCTCACCCTCGGGCCTCATTGGGGGCAATCAGCCCCAGCATTTT. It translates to CASSPSGLIGGNQPQHF.

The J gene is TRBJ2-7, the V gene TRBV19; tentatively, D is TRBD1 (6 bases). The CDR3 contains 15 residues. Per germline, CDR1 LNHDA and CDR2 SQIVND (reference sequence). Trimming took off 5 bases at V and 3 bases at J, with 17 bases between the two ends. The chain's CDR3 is CASSQESTGYYEQYF. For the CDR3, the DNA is TGTGCCAGTAGTCAGGAATCGACAGGTTACTACGAGCAGTACTTC.

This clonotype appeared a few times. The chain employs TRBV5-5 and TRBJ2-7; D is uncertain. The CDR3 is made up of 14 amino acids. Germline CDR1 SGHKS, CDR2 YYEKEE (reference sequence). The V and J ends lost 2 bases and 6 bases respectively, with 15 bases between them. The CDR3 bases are TGTGCCAGCAGCTTATACGGCCCACCCGGCGAGCAGTACTTC. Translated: CASSLYGPPGEQYF.

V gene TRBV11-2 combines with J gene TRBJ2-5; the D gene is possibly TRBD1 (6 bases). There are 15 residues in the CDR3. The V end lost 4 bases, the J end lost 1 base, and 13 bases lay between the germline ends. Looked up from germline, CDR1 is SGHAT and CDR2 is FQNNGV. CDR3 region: CASSSTGPSQETQYF. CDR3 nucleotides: TGTGCCAGCAGCTCCACAGGGCCCTCCCAAGAGACCCAGTACTTC.

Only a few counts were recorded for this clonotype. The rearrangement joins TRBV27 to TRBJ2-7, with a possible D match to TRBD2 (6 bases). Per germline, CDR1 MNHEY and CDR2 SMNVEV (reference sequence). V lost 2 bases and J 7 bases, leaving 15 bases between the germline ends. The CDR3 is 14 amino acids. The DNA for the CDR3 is TGTGCCAGCAGTTTAGGAGGGTCTCTTTATGAGCAGTACTTC. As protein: CASSLGGSLYEQYF.

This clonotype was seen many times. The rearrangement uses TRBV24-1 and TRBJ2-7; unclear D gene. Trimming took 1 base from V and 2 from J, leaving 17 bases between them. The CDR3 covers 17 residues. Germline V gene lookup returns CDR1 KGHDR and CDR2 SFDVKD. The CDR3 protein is CATSDFGLFQLPYEQYF. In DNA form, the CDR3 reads TGTGCCACCAGTGATTTCGGGCTTTTCCAATTACCCTACGAGCAGTACTTC.

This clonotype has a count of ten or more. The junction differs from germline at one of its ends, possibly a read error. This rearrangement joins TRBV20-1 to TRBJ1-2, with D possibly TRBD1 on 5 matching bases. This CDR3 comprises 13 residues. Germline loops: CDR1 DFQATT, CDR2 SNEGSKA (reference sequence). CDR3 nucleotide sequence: TGCAGTGCTACCGAGATAACGCGCGTCGGGGCCCAATTC. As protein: CSATEITRVGAQF.

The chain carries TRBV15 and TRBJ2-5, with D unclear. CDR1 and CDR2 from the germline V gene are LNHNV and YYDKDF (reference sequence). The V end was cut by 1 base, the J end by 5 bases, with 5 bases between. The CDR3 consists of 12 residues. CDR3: CATSRGWETQYF. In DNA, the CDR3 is TGTGCCACCAGCAGAGGATGGGAGACCCAGTACTTC.

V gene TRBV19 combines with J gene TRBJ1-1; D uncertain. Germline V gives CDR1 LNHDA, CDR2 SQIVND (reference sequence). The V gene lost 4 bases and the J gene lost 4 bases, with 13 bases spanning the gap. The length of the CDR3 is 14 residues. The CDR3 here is CASSTVQWGTEAFF. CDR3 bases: TGTGCCAGTAGTACCGTCCAGTGGGGCACTGAAGCTTTCTTT.

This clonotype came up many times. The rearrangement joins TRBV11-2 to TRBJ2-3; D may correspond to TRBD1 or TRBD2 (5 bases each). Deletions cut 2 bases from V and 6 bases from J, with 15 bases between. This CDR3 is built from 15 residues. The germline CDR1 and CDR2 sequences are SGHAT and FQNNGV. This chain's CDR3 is CASSLQGLGGDTQYF. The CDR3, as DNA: TGTGCCAGCAGCTTACAGGGTTTGGGCGGGGATACGCAGTATTTT.